A selection of T cell receptor beta chains follows, all from one sample in a study of blood T cell repertoires in COVID-19. Repertoires were generated with immunoSEQ multiplex PCR, while TCRdb's copy carries only in-frame clones and drops some. The table has around 99,000 clones, over 65% seen once. The sequenced material came from peripheral blood. The receptors shown here come from an older woman with acute or convalescent COVID-19. CDR3s include the opening cysteine and the closing phenylalanine or tryptophan. Each record gives: D gene, clone size, J gene, V gene, CDR3 protein, CDR3 DNA. A D gene is named only where the DNA matches it firmly. Size is omitted from some rows. Given values are once, few, many or a class for expanded clones.

D: TRBD2; size: .; J: TRBJ2-3; V: TRBV7-8; CDR3: CASSPRPTSGKDTQYF; DNA: TGTGCCAGCAGCCCCCGCCCCACTAGCGGGAAAGATACGCAGTATTTT
D: .; size: .; J: TRBJ2-2; V: TRBV18; CDR3: CASSGGDGTGELFF; DNA: TGTGCCAGCTCAGGAGGGGACGGGACCGGGGAGCTGTTTTTT
D: TRBD2; size: .; J: TRBJ2-1; V: TRBV5-1; CDR3: CASSLMTSSSSYNEQFF; DNA: TGCGCCAGCAGCTTGATGACTAGCTCCTCTTCCTACAATGAGCAGTTCTTC
D: .; size: .; J: TRBJ1-1; V: TRBV28; CDR3: CASREGIVNTEAFF; DNA: TGTGCCAGCAGGGAGGGGATTGTGAACACTGAAGCTTTCTTT
D: TRBD1; size: .; J: TRBJ1-1; V: TRBV5-1; CDR3: CASSRSGTDNTEAFF; DNA: TGCGCCAGCAGCCGCTCCGGGACAGATAATACTGAAGCTTTCTTT
D: TRBD1; size: .; J: TRBJ1-5; V: TRBV19; CDR3: CASSRQGRYSNQPQHF; DNA: TGTGCCAGTAGCCGACAGGGTAGGTATAGCAATCAGCCCCAGCATTTT
D: .; size: .; J: TRBJ1-3; V: TRBV15; CDR3: CATSRDQAGNTIYF; DNA: TGTGCCACCAGCAGAGACCAGGCCGGCAACACCATATATTTT
D: TRBD2; size: .; J: TRBJ2-7; V: TRBV11-1; CDR3: CASSAGLAGDYEQYF; DNA: TGTGCCAGCAGCGCGGGACTAGCGGGAGACTACGAGCAGTACTTC
D: TRBD1; size: .; J: TRBJ1-1; V: TRBV7-9; CDR3: CASSPTLRQGHTEAFF; DNA: TGTGCCAGCAGCCCTACCCTCCGACAGGGGCACACTGAAGCTTTCTTT
D: TRBD2; size: .; J: TRBJ2-3; V: TRBV19; CDR3: CASSGLGTDTQYF; DNA: TGTGCCAGTAGCGGACTAGGCACAGATACGCAGTATTTT
D: .; size: .; J: TRBJ1-1; V: TRBV6-4; CDR3: CASSDSGAAAFF; DNA: TGTGCCAGCAGTGACTCAGGGGCGGCGGCTTTCTTT
D: .; size: .; J: TRBJ1-1; V: TRBV14; CDR3: CTSSQESMRAAFF; DNA: TGTACCAGCAGCCAAGAGTCCATGAGGGCAGCTTTCTTT
D: TRBD1; size: .; J: TRBJ1-1; V: TRBV28; CDR3: CASRMGQGVTEAFF; DNA: TGTGCCAGCAGAATGGGACAGGGGGTCACTGAAGCTTTCTTT
D: .; size: .; J: TRBJ1-5; V: TRBV28; CDR3: CASSPTGRNSNQPQHF; DNA: TGTGCCAGCAGTCCTACAGGGCGCAATAGCAATCAGCCCCAGCATTTT
D: .; size: .; J: TRBJ2-2; V: TRBV12-3/TRBV12-4; CDR3: CASSSIRTGELFF; DNA: TGTGCCAGCAGTTCTATCCGGACCGGGGAGCTGTTTTTT
D: .; size: .; J: TRBJ2-7; V: TRBV15; CDR3: CATSKRLAGSYEQYF; DNA: TGTGCCACCAGCAAAAGGCTGGCGGGCTCCTACGAGCAGTACTTC
D: .; size: .; J: TRBJ2-3; V: TRBV28; CDR3: CASGFTDTQYF; DNA: TGTGCCAGTGGCTTCACAGATACGCAGTATTTT
D: TRBD1; size: .; J: TRBJ2-7; V: TRBV28; CDR3: CASWARGYEQYF; DNA: TGTGCCAGCTGGGCCAGGGGGTACGAGCAGTACTTC
D: TRBD2; size: .; J: TRBJ2-7; V: TRBV6-6; CDR3: CASSRGGEQYF; DNA: TGTGCCAGCAGCCGGGGGGGCGAGCAGTACTTC
D: .; size: once; J: TRBJ1-4; V: TRBV19; CDR3: CASSLGGSFNEKLFF; DNA: TGTGCCAGTAGCCTAGGTGGAAGTTTCAATGAAAAACTGTTTTTT